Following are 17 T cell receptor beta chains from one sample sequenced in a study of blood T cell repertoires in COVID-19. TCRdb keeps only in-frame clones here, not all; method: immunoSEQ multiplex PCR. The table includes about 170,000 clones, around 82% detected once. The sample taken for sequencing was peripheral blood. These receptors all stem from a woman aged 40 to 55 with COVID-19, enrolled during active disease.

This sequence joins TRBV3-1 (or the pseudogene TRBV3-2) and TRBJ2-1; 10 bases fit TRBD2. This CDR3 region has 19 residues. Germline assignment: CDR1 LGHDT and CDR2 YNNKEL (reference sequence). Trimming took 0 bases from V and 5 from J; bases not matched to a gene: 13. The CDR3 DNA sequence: TGTGCCAGCAGCCAAGATCTTAAGGCGAGGACTAGCGGCCACAATGAGCAGTTCTTC. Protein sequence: CASSQDLKARTSGHNEQFF.

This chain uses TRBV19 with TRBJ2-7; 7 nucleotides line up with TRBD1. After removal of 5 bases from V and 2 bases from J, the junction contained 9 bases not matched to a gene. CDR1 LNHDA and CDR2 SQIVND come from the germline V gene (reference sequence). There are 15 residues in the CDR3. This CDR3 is CASSHSSTGAYEQYF. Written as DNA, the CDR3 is TGTGCCAGTAGTCACTCGAGCACAGGGGCCTACGAGCAGTACTTC. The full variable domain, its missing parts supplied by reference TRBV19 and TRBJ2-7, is DGGITQSPKYLFRKEGQNVTLSCEQNLNHDAMYWYRQDPGQGLRLIYYSQIVNDFQKGDIAEGYSVSREKKESFPLTVTSAQKNPTAFYLCASSHSSTGAYEQYFGPGTRLTVT.

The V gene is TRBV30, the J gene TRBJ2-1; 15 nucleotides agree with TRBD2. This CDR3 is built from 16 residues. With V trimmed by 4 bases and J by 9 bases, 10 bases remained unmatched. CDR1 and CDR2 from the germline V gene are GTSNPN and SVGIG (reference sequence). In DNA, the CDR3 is TGTGCCTGGACTCGCCCGGGACTAGCGGGAGGCAGTGAGCAGTTCTTC. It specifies CAWTRPGLAGGSEQFF.

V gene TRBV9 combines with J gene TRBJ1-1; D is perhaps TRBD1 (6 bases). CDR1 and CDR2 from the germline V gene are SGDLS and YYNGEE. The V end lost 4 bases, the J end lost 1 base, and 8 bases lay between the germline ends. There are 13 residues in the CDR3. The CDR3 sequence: CASSNRANTEAFF. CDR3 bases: TGTGCCAGCAGCAACAGGGCGAACACTGAAGCTTTCTTT.

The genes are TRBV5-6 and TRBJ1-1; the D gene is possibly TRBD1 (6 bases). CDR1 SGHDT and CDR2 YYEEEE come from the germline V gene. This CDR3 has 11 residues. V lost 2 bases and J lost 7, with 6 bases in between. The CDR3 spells CASSLQGEAFF. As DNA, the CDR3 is TGTGCCAGCAGCTTACAGGGTGAAGCTTTCTTT. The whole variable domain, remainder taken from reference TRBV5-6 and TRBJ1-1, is DAGVTQSPTHLIKTRGQQVTLRCSPKSGHDTVSWYQQALGQGPQFIFQYYEEEERQRGNFPDRFSGHQFPNYSSELNVNALLLGDSALYLCASSLQGEAFFGQGTRLTVV.

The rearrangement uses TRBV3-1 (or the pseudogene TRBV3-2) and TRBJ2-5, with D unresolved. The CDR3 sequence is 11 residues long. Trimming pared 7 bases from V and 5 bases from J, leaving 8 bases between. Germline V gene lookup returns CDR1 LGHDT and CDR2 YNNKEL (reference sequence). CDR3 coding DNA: TGTGCCAGCACCGACTTGGAGACCCAGTACTTC. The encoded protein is CASTDLETQYF.

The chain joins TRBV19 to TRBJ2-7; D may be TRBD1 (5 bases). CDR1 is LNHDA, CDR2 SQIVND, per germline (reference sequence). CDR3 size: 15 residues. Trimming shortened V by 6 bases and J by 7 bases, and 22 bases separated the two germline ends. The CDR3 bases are TGTGCCAGTAGGAGTAATTCAGGGTCGTTGAGTGAGCAGTACTTC. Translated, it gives CASRSNSGSLSEQYF.

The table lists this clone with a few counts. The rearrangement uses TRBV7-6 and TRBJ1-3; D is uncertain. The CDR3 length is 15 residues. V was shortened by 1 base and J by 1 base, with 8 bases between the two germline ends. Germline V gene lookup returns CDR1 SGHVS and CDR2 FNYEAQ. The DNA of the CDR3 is TGTGCCAGCAGCTTAGGCGTGAGATCTGGAAACACCATATATTTT. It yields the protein CASSLGVRSGNTIYF.

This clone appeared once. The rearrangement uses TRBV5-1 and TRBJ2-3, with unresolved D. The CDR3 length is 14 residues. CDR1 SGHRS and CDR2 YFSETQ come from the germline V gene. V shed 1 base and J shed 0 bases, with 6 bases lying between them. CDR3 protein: CASSLSRSTDTQYF. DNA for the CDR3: TGCGCCAGCAGCTTGAGCCGGAGCACAGATACGCAGTATTTT.

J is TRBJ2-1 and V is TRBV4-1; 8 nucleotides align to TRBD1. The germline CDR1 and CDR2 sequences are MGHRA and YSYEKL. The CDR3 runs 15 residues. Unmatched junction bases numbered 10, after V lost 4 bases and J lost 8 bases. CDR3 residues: CASSRGTGTVDEQFF. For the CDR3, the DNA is TGCGCCAGCAGCCGTGGGACAGGTACGGTTGATGAGCAGTTCTTC.

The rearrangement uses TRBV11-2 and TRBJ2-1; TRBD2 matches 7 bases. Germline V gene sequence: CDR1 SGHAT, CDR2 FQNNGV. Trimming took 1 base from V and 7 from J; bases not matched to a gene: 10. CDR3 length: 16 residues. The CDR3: CASSLGRLAGVNEQFF. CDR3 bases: TGTGCCAGCAGCTTAGGGCGGTTGGCGGGAGTTAATGAGCAGTTCTTC.

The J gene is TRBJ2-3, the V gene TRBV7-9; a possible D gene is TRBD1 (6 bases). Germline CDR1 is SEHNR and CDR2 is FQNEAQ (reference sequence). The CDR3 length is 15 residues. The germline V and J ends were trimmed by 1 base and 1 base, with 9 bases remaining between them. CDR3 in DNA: TGTGCCAGCAGCTTAGTGTCAGGGGGCACAGATACGCAGTATTTT. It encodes CASSLVSGGTDTQYF.

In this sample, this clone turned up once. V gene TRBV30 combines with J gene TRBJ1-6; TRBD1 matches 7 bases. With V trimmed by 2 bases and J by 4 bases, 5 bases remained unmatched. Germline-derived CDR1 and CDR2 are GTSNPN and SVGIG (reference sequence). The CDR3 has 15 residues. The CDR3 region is CAWSNGQEYNSPLHF. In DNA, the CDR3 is TGTGCCTGGAGTAATGGACAGGAGTATAATTCACCCCTCCACTTT.

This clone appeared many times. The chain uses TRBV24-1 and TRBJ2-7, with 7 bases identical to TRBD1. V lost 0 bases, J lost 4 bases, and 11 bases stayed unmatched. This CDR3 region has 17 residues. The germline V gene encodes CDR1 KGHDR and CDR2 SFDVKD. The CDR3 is CATSDLVGQAELYEQYV. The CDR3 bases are TGTGCCACCAGTGATTTGGTTGGACAGGCGGAACTTTACGAGCAGTACGTC.

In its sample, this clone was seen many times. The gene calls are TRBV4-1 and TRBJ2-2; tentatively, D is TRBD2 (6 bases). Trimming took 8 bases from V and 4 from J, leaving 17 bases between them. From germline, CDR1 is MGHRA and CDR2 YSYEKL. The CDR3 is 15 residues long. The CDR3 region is CASRGTVPSTGELFF. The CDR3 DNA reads TGCGCCAGCCGGGGGACGGTCCCCTCCACCGGGGAGCTGTTTTTT.

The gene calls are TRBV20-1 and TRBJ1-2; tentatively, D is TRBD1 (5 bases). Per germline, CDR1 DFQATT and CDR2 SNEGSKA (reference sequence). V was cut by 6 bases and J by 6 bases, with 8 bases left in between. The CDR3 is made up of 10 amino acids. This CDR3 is CSAQTDGYTF. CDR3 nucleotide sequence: TGCAGTGCGCAGACAGATGGCTACACCTTC.

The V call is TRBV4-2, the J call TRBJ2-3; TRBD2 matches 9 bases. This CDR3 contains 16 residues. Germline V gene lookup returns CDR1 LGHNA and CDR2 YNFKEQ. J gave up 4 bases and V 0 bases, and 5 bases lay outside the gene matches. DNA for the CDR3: TGTGCCAGCAGCCAAGATCGCGGGGGGGGCTCAGATACGCAGTATTTT. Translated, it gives CASSQDRGGGSDTQYF.